This TCR beta chain was sequenced in a study of T-cell memory formation after mild COVID-19. Study-wide points: In pre-infection memory, a portion of responding clones appeared, which suggested that cross-reactive memory joined.

MiXCR, run by TCRdb on the 5' RACE reads, gives a single entry per CDR3 protein. The sample gives fewer than 350,000 distinct CDR3 sequences, about a sixth of which show up once; 23% is in the top ten. Trimming removed 8 bases from V and 3 bases from J; junction bases left unmatched: 8. Germline CDR1 DFQATT, CDR2 SNEGSKA (reference sequence). The CDR3 has 13 residues. Details on this clonotype: Its specificity is not known.

The chain uses TRBV20-1 and TRBJ2-5; 8 bases match TRBD1. The sample consisted of PBMCs or a T cell subset sorted from them (not recorded which). This clonotype was sampled from a man in his late teens or twenties who had mild COVID-19 (a few samples of this study predate the infection). Cell type and time point are not known. Here the CDR3 DNA reads TGCAGTCCCACCCCGGACAGGGAAGAGACCCAGTACTTC. Encoded protein: CSPTPDREETQYF.